This T cell receptor (beta chain) originates from a study of OX40 agonist ivuxolimab in advanced cancers. Regarding this clone: Its cognate antigen is unknown.

Data came from immunoSEQ multiplex PCR; TCRdb stores just in-frame clones and leaves some out. The sample holds some 57,000 clones, 84% seen once. The timepoints at which blood was sampled were baseline, cycle 4 day 1, and cycle 7 day 1. Findings and limits, study-wide: Fewer expanded clones were found on average in CD4+ than in CD8+ T cells. Partly responding patients at 0.1-3.0 mg/kg showed some of the smallest clonal expansion.

This CDR3 comprises 16 residues. The ends lost 4 bases at V and 4 bases at J; junction bases unmatched: 6. Germline CDR1 reads MDHEN; CDR2 reads SYDVKM. The sequence came from an adult with an advanced solid tumor such as melanoma, head and neck, liver or kidney cancer. The sequences come from CD4+ or CD8+ T cells sorted from blood, collected in a trial of the OX40 agonist ivuxolimab. The chain has TRBV28 and TRBJ2-2; 10 bases line up with TRBD1. CDR3 amino acids: CASSSGQGVGTGELFF. For the CDR3, the DNA is TGTGCCAGCAGTTCCGGACAGGGGGTGGGCACCGGGGAGCTGTTTTTT.